The source of this T cell receptor beta chain is a study of PD-L1 blockade in urothelial cancer. The germline gives CDR1 SSHAT, CDR2 FNYEAQ (reference sequence). The CDR3 consists of 17 residues. Concerning this clone: One end of the junction varies from germline; a read error may be responsible.

Time point defined: pretreatment peripheral blood. Assay: immunoSEQ multiplex PCR; the TCRdb copy retains only in-frame clones and omits some. The sample lists tens of thousands of clones; more than 75% were seen once. The source of this sequence is a man aged 55 to 69 with urothelial cancer. The genes are TRBV7-7 and TRBJ2-6, with 11 bases that match TRBD2. This sample comprised PBMCs, obtained around atezolizumab (anti-PD-L1) treatment. The CDR3 sequence is CASSLGLAGSGANVLTF. DNA of the CDR3: TGTGCTAGCAGCCTAGGACTAGCGGGTTCTGGGGCCAACGTCCTGACTTTC.